The clone carrying this T cell receptor beta chain was counted many times. Amplified regions were TCR beta CDR3 sequences from RNA transcripts. Carried out on the TCR CDR3, a first-round RT-PCR used the HTBI primer set. From the multiplex PCR reads, TCRdb called clonotypes with MiXCR, one entry per CDR3 protein. The sample records 350,000 to 400,000 distinct CDR3 sequences, over 15% being singletons. This sample was included in a study of T cells in Graves' hyperthyroidism and ophthalmopathy. Uncontrolled infection, other autoimmune disease, pregnancy or lactation led to exclusion. J lost 3 bases, V lost 3 bases, and 3 bases had no gene match. The CDR3 consists of 14 residues. CDR1 SNHLY and CDR2 FYNNEI come from the germline V gene.

The specimen sequenced was blood. The TCR sequence derives from a woman aged 18-30 years with Graves' hyperthyroidism. The chain combines TRBV2 with TRBJ1-2; TRBD1 matches at 8 bases. The CDR3 loop reads CASSDRGQDYGYTF. Here the CDR3 DNA reads TGTGCCAGCAGTGACAGGGGACAGGACTATGGCTACACCTTC.